The entry below gives a single T cell receptor (beta chain) sequence along with its context. The antigen is unknown. Germline CDR1 reads SGHVS; CDR2 reads FQNEAQ. With 1 base removed from V and 5 bases from J, the gap between germline ends came to 11 bases. The CDR3 spans 14 residues. Clones were sequenced by immunoSEQ multiplex PCR, and TCRdb holds only the in-frame ones, with some missing. The table includes roughly 140,000 clones, about nine tenths detected once. These data are taken from a study of Ad26.COV2.S vaccination and SARS-CoV-2 variants. Overall study findings and caveats: Substantial breadth in spike-specific CD8+ and CD4+ T cell responses was reportedly seen after vaccination. Those who received vaccine or placebo ended up with similar non-spike TCR breadth.

This chain joins TRBV7-8 and TRBJ1-2; D gene unclear. This TCR derives from a human donor who had recovered from COVID-19. This material consisted of peripheral blood, taken after recovery from COVID-19. CDR3 bases: TGTGCCAGCAGCTTAGATAGTGGCCCTTATGGCTACACCTTC. Translating gives CASSLDSGPYGYTF.